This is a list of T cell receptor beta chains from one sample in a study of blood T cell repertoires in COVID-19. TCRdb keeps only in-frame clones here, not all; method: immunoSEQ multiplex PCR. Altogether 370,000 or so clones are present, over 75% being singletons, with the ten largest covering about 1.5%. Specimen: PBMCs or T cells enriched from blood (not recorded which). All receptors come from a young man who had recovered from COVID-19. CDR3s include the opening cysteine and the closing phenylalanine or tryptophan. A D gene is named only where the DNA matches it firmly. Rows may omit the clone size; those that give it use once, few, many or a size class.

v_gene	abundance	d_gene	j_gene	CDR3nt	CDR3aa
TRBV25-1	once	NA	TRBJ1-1	TGTGCCAGCAGTGACAGGGTTAACACTGAAGCTTTCTTT	CASSDRVNTEAFF
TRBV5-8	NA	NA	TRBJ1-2	TGTGCCAGCAGCTTGGGGACAGACTATGGCTACACCTTC	CASSLGTDYGYTF
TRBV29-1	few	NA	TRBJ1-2	TGCAGCGTTCCCAACTGGGAAGGGGTCTATGGCTACACCTTC	CSVPNWEGVYGYTF
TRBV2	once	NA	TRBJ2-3	TGTGCCAGCAGACTTTCCCGGGGAGCTGGGACAGATACGCAGTATTTT	CASRLSRGAGTDTQYF
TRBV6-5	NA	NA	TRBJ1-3	TGTGCCAGCCGTCCGTCCTCTGGAAACACCATATATTTT	CASRPSSGNTIYF
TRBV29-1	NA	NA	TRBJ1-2	TGCAGCGTTGAGGAGGTTTATGTTCCTCTTAACTATGGCTACACCTTC	CSVEEVYVPLNYGYTF
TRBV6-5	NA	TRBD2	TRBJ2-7	TGTGCCAGCAGTACAGGACTAGTCTACGAGCAGTACTTC	CASSTGLVYEQYF
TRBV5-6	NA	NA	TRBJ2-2	TGTGCCAGCAGCTTGGGGCCTGGGGGCTATAGCACCGGGGAGCTGTTTTTT	CASSLGPGGYSTGELFF
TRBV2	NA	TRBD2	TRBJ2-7	TGTGCCAGCAGCCCTTCGGCGGGGGGGCCTTACGAGCAGTACTTC	CASSPSAGGPYEQYF
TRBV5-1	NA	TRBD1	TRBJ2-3	TGCGCCAGCAGCTTGGCCGGGACAGGATTCACAGATACGCAGTATTTT	CASSLAGTGFTDTQYF
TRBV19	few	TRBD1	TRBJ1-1	TGTGCCAGTACCGAACAGGGGCTCTACACTGAAGCTTTCTTT	CASTEQGLYTEAFF
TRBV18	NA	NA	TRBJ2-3	TGTGCCAGCTCACCAGGAGGCACCTACACAGATACGCAGTATTTT	CASSPGGTYTDTQYF
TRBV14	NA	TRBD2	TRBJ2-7	TGTGCCAGCAGTCACAGCGGGGGGGTTTACGAGCAGTACTTC	CASSHSGGVYEQYF
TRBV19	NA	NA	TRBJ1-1	TGTGCCAGTTCGGCGGGGGCAGCGAACACTGAAGCTTTCTTT	CASSAGAANTEAFF
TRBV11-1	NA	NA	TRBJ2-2	TGTGCCAGCAGCCCCGACAGGTACACCGGGGAGCTGTTTTTT	CASSPDRYTGELFF
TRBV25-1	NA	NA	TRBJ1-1	TGTGCCAGCAGTCTGGCAGGGGAAGTCGGCACTGAAGCTTTCTTT	CASSLAGEVGTEAFF
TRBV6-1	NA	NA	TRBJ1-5	TGTGCCAGCAGTGAAGGACTCAGGGGTGGCAATCAGCCCCAGCATTTT	CASSEGLRGGNQPQHF
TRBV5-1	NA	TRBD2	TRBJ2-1	TGCGCCAGCAAGTACCGGGAGACTAGCGGGGGGCGCTCCTACAATGAGCAGTTCTTC	CASKYRETSGGRSYNEQFF
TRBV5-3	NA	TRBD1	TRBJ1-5	TGTGCCAGAAGGTTACAGGGGTCTCGTCAGCCCCAGCATTTT	CARRLQGSRQPQHF
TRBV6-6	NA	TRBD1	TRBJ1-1	TGTGCCAGCAGTTCCCCGACAGGGAAAATAACTGAAGCTTTCTTT	CASSSPTGKITEAFF
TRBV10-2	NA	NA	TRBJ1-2	TGCGCCAGCAGTGACCGAGCGAGTGGCTACACCTTC	CASSDRASGYTF
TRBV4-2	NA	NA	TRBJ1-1	TGTGCCAGCAGCCAAGACCTTATGAACACTGAAGCTTTCTTT	CASSQDLMNTEAFF
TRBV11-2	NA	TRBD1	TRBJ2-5	TGTGCCAGCAGCCGGGACAGCCAAGAGACCCAGTACTTC	CASSRDSQETQYF
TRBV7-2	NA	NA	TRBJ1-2	TGTGCCAGCAGCTTACAGCCAGGGGCTCTAAACTATGGCTACACCTTC	CASSLQPGALNYGYTF
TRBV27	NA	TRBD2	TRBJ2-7	TGTGCCAGCAGCCTTGGGGGGGGGATCCGGGAGCAGTACTTC	CASSLGGGIREQYF
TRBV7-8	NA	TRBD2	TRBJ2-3	TGTGCCAGCAGCTCCGGGACTACCACAGATACGCAGTATTTT	CASSSGTTTDTQYF
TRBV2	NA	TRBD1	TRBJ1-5	TGTGCCAGCAGTGCAGCGACAGGGGGCAATCAGCCCCAGCATTTT	CASSAATGGNQPQHF
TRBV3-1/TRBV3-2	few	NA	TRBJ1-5	TGTGCCAGCAGCCAAGGGCCTTATAGCAATCAGCCCCAGCATTTT	CASSQGPYSNQPQHF
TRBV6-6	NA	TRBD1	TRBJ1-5	TGTGCCAGCAGGGGGACAGGGGATCAGCCCCAGCATTTT	CASRGTGDQPQHF
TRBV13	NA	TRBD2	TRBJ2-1	TGTGCCAGCAGCTTGATCACTAGCGGGTCGAGGGGCAATGAGCAGTTCTTC	CASSLITSGSRGNEQFF
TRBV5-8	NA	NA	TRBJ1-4	TGTGCCAGCAGCTCCGGACAAACCAGGGGAAATGAAAAACTGTTTTTT	CASSSGQTRGNEKLFF
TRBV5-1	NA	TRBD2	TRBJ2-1	TGCGCCAGCAGCTCACCGGGACTAGACTACAATGAGCAGTTCTTC	CASSSPGLDYNEQFF
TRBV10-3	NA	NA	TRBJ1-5	TGTGCCATCAGCGCCACAGCAAATCAGCCCCAGCATTTT	CAISATANQPQHF
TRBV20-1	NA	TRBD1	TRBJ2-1	TGCAGTGCTTGGACAGGGATTGAGCAGTTCTTC	CSAWTGIEQFF
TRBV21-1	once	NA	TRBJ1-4	TGTGCCAGCAGCAAAGACCTGGCGGGGGATGAAAAACTGTTTTTT	CASSKDLAGDEKLFF
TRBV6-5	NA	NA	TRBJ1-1	TGTGCCAGCAGTTACTCGTCCCTCAGGAACACTGAAGCTTTCTTT	CASSYSSLRNTEAFF
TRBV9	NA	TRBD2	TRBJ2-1	TGTGCCAGCAGCGTTGGGAGGGTCCCCTACAATGAGCAGTTCTTC	CASSVGRVPYNEQFF
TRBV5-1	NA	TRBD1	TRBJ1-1	TGCGCCAGCAGCTTACCCCCAGGACAGGGGGCCTGGTACACTGAAGCTTTCTTT	CASSLPPGQGAWYTEAFF
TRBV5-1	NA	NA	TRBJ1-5	TGCGCCAGCAGTATGAGGACTTTAATCGATCAGCCCCAGCATTTT	CASSMRTLIDQPQHF
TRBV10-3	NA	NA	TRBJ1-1	TGTGCCATCAGTGATGGGCGATTCATGAACACTGAAGCTTTCTTT	CAISDGRFMNTEAFF
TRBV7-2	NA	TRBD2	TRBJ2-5	TGTGCCAGCAGCTTAGTACTAGCGGGGGGGCACAGCTCTGAGACCCAGTACTTC	CASSLVLAGGHSSETQYF
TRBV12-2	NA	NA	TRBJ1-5	TGTGCAAGTCGCTTAGCATTCCCCGGACAGGGACTCCGTCAGCCCCAGCATTTT	CASRLAFPGQGLRQPQHF
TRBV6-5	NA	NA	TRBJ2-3	TGTGCCAGCAGCGATGGGACACTTAGCACAGATACGCAGTATTTT	CASSDGTLSTDTQYF
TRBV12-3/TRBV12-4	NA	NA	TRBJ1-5	TGTGCCAGCAGTCTTACTGGCAATCAGCCCCAGCATTTT	CASSLTGNQPQHF
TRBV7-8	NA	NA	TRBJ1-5	TGTGCCAGCAGCTTAGCACCCGCAATATCCGGGGGGAATCAGCCCCAGCATTTT	CASSLAPAISGGNQPQHF
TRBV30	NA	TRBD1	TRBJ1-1	TGTGCCTGGGGACAGGGGTTACCTAACACTGAAGCTTTCTTT	CAWGQGLPNTEAFF
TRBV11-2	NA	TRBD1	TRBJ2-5	TGTGCCAGCAGCTTCCAAACAGGGGCGGAGACCCAGTACTTC	CASSFQTGAETQYF
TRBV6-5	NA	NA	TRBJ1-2	TGTGCCAGCAGTTATGCAGGAGGCAACTATGGCTACACCTTC	CASSYAGGNYGYTF
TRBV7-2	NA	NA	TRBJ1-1	TGTGCCAGCAGCCCCCACAGTCTCACTGAAGCTTTCTTT	CASSPHSLTEAFF
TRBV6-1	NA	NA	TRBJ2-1	TGTGCCAGCAGTGACGGAGGGGGGGCCCGGGATGAGCAGTTCTTC	CASSDGGGARDEQFF
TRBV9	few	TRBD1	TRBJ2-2	TGTGCCAGCAGTGCAAGACAGGGGATCCCCACCGGGGAGCTGTTTTTT	CASSARQGIPTGELFF
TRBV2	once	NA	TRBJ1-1	TGTGCCAGCAGTCGGACAGAGTTTACCACTGAAGCTTTCTTT	CASSRTEFTTEAFF
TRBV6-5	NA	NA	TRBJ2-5	TGTGCCAGCAGTTACAGGGGCCGAAGGGCCCCAGAGACCCAGTACTTC	CASSYRGRRAPETQYF
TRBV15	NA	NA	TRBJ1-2	TGTGCCACCAGCCCCCCAGAAGCTAACTATGGCTACACCTTC	CATSPPEANYGYTF
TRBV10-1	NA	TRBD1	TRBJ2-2	TGCGCCAGCAGTGATCAGGGGGCTTGGGAGCTGTTTTTT	CASSDQGAWELFF
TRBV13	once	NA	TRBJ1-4	TGTGCCAGCAGCTTAAAGGAGGCTCCTCACTATGAAAAACTGTTTTTT	CASSLKEAPHYEKLFF
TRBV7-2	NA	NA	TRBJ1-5	TGTGCCAGCAGCTTAGAGCCAGGGGGCAATCAGCCCCAGCATTTT	CASSLEPGGNQPQHF
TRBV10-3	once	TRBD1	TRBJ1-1	TGTGCCATCAGTGGTTATCAGGGGGGAACTGAAGCTTTCTTT	CAISGYQGGTEAFF
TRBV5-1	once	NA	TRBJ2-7	TGCGCCAGCAGCTTGTACGGAGCCTACGAGCAGTACTTC	CASSLYGAYEQYF
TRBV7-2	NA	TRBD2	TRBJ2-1	TGTGCCAGCAGCTTATCCCCAGCGGGGGGGCCTGGGGATGAGCAGTTCTTC	CASSLSPAGGPGDEQFF